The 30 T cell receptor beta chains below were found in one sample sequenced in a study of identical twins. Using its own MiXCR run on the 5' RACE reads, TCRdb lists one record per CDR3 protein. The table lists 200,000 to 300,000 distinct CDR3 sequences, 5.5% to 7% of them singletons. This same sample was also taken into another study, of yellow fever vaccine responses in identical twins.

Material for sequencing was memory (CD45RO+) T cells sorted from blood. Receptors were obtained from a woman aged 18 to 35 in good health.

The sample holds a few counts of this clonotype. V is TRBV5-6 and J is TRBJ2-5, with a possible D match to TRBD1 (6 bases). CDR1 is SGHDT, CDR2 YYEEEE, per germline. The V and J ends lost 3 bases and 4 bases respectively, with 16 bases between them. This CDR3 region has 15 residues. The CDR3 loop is CASSSRPGTIETQYF. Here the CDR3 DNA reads TGTGCCAGCAGCTCGCGACCCGGGACAATAGAGACCCAGTACTTC. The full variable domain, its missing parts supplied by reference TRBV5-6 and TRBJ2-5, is DAGVTQSPTHLIKTRGQQVTLRCSPKSGHDTVSWYQQALGQGPQFIFQYYEEEERQRGNFPDRFSGHQFPNYSSELNVNALLLGDSALYLCASSSRPGTIETQYFGPGTRLLVL.

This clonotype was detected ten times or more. The CDR3 is CASRIKSFSGNTIYF. CDR3 sequence (DNA): TGTGCCAGCAGAATCAAGAGCTTCTCTGGAAACACCATATATTTT. The J gene is TRBJ1-3, the V gene TRBV6-1, with D unclear. Germline CDR1 and CDR2: MNHNS and SASEGT. Deletions cut 6 bases from V and 0 bases from J, with 12 bases between. The CDR3 loop spans 15 amino acids.

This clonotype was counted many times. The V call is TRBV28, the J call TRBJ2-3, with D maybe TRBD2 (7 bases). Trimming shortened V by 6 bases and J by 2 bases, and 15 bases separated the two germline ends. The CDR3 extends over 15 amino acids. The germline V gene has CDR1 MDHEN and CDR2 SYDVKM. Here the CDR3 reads CASSSGAGATDTQYF. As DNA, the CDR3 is TGTGCCAGCAGCTCAGGGGCGGGGGCCACAGATACGCAGTATTTT.

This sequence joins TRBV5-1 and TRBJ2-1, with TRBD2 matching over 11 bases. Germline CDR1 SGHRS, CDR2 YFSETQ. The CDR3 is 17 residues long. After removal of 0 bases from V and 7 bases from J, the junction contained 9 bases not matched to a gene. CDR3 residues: CASSLGPTSGARNEQFF. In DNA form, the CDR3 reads TGCGCCAGCAGCTTGGGACCGACTAGCGGGGCTCGGAATGAGCAGTTCTTC.

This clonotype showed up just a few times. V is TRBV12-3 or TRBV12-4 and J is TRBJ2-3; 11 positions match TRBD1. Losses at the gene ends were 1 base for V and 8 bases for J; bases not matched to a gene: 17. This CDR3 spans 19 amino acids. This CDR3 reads CASSLVSRGLDRGPGTQYF. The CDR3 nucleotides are TGTGCCAGCAGTTTAGTTTCGCGGGGGCTGGACAGGGGGCCCGGTACGCAGTATTTT.

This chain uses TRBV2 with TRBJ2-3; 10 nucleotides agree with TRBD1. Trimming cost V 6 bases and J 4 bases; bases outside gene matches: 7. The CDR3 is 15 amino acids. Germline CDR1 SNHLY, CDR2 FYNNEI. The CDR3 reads CASSRDRGGADTQYF. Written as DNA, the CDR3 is TGTGCCAGCAGCCGGGACAGGGGAGGAGCAGATACGCAGTATTTT.

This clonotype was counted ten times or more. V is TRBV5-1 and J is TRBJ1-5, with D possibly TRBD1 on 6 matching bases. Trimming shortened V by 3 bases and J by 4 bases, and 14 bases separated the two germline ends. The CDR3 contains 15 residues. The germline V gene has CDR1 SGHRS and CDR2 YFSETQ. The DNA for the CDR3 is TGCGCCAGCAGCTGGGGTGGGGGGCAAAATCAGCCCCAGCATTTT. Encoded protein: CASSWGGGQNQPQHF.

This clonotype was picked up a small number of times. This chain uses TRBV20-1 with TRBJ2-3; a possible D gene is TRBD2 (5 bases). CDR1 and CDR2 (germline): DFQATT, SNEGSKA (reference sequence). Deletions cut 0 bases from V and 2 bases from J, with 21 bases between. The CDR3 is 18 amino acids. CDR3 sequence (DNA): TGCAGTGCTAGAGATATTGGGCTAGGACGAGGACTCACAGATACGCAGTATTTT. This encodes CSARDIGLGRGLTDTQYF.

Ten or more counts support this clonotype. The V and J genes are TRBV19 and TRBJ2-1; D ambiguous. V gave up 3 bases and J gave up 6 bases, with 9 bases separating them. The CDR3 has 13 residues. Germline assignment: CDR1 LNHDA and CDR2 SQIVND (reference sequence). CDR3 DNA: TGTGCCAGTAGTATCTCTGGGTCCAATGAGCAGTTCTTC. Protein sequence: CASSISGSNEQFF.

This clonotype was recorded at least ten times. The CDR3 is CASSLSSGSREQYF. CDR3 DNA: TGTGCCAGCAGCTTATCTAGCGGGAGTCGCGAGCAGTACTTC. V gene TRBV7-3 combines with J gene TRBJ2-7, with 10 bases identical to TRBD2. This CDR3 is built from 14 residues. V was pared by 2 bases and J by 6 bases, with 4 bases of the junction left unmatched. CDR1 is SGHTA and CDR2 is FQGTGA in the germline V gene.

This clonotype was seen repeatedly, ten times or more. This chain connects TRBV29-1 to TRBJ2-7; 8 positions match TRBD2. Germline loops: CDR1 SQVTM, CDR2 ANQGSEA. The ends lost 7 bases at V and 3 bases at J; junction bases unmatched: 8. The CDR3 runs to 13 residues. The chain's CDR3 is CSAAGAGGYEQYF. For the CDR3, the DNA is TGCAGCGCCGCTGGGGCGGGAGGCTACGAGCAGTACTTC.

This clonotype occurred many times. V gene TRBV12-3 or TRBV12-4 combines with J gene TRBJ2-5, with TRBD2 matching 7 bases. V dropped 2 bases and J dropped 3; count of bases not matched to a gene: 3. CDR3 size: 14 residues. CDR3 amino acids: CASSLLAEEETQYF. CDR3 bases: TGTGCCAGCAGTTTACTAGCGGAGGAAGAGACCCAGTACTTC.

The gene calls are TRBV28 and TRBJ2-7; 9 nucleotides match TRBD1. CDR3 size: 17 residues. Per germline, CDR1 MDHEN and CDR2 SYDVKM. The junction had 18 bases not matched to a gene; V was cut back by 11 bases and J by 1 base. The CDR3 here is CAFCCTPRTGDSYEQYV. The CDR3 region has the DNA TGTGCCTTCTGTTGTACACCGAGGACAGGGGATTCCTACGAGCAGTACGTC.

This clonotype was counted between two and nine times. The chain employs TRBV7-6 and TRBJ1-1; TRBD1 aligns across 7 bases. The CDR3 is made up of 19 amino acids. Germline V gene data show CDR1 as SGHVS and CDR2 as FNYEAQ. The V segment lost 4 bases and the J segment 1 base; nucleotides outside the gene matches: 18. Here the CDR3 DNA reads TGTGCCAGCAGCTCACAGGGGCCAATTGTTTTAACAGGGAACACTGAAGCTTTCTTT. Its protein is CASSSQGPIVLTGNTEAFF.

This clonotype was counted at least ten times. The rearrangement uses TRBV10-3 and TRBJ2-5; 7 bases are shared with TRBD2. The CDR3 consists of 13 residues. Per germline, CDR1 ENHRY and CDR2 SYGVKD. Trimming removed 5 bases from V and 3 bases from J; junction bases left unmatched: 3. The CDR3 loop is CAISNLAEETQYF. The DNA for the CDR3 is TGTGCCATCAGTAATCTAGCGGAAGAGACCCAGTACTTC.

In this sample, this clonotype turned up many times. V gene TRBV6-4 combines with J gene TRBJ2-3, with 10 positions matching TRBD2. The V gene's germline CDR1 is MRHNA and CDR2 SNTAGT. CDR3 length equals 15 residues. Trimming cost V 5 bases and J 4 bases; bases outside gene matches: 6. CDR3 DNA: TGTGCCAGCAGTTTGCTAGCGGGAGCAGCAGATACGCAGTATTTT. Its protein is CASSLLAGAADTQYF.

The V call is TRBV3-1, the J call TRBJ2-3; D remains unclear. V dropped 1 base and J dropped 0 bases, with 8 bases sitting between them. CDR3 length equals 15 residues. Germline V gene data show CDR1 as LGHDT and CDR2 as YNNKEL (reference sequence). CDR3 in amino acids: CASSQGPVSTDTQYF. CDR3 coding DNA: TGTGCCAGCAGCCAAGGGCCCGTAAGCACAGATACGCAGTATTTT.

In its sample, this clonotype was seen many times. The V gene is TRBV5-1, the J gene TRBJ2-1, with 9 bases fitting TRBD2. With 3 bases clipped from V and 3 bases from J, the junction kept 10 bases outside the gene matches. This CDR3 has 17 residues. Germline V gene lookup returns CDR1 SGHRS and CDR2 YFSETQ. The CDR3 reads CASSSSAGGGGYNEQFF. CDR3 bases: TGCGCCAGCAGCTCGTCGGCGGGGGGGGGAGGCTACAATGAGCAGTTCTTC. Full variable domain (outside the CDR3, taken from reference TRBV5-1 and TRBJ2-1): KAGVTQTPRYLIKTRGQQVTLSCSPISGHRSVSWYQQTPGQGLQFLFEYFSETQRNKGNFPGRFSGRQFSNSRSEMNVSTLELGDSALYLCASSSSAGGGGYNEQFFGPGTRLTVL.

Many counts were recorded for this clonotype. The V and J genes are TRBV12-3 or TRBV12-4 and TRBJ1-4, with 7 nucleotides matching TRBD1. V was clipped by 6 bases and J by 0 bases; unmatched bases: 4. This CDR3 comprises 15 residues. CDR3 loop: CASSPTGATNEKLFF. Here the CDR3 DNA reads TGTGCCAGCAGCCCTACAGGGGCAACTAATGAAAAACTGTTTTTT.

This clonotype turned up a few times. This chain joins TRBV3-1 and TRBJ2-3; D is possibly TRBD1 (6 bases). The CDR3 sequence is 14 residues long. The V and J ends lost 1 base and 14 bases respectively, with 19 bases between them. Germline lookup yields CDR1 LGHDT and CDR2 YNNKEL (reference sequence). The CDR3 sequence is CASSQGLLQGRGYF. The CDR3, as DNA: TGTGCCAGCAGCCAAGGGTTGTTACAGGGTCGAGGGTATTTT.

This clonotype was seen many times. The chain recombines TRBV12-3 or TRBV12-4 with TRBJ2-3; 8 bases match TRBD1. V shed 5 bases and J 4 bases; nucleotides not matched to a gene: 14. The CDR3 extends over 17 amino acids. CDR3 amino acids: CASSPLVRTGTPDTQYF. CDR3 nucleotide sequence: TGTGCCAGCAGTCCCCTAGTAAGGACAGGGACCCCAGATACGCAGTATTTT.

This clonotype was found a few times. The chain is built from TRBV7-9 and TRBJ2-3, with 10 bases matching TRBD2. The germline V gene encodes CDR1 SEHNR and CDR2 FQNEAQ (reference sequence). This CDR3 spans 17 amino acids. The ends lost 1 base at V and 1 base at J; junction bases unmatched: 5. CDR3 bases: TGTGCCAGCAGCTTAGAGGGACTAGCGCTCCGCACAGATACGCAGTATTTT. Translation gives CASSLEGLALRTDTQYF.

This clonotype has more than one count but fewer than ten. The DNA of the CDR3 is TGTGCCAGCAGCTTAAGGGCAGACTGGACTCCGTACTTC. It encodes CASSLRADWTPYF. The chain combines TRBV7-9 with TRBJ2-5; D might be TRBD2 (5 bases). This CDR3 region has 13 residues. V dropped 2 bases and J dropped 13 bases, with 17 bases sitting between them. Per the germline V gene, CDR1 is SEHNR and CDR2 is FQNEAQ (reference sequence).

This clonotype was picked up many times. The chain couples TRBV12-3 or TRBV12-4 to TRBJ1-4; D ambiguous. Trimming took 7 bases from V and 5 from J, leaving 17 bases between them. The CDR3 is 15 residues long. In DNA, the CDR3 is TGTGCCAGCACCCCCCCGGGGAGGCGGAATGAAAAACTGTTTTTT. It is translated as CASTPPGRRNEKLFF.

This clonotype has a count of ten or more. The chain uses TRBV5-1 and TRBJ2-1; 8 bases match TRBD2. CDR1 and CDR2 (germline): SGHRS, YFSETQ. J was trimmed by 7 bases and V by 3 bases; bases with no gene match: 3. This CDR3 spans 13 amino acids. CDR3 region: CASSSGLENEQFF. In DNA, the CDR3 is TGCGCCAGCAGCTCGGGACTAGAGAATGAGCAGTTCTTC. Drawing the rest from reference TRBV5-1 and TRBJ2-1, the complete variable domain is KAGVTQTPRYLIKTRGQQVTLSCSPISGHRSVSWYQQTPGQGLQFLFEYFSETQRNKGNFPGRFSGRQFSNSRSEMNVSTLELGDSALYLCASSSGLENEQFFGPGTRLTVL.

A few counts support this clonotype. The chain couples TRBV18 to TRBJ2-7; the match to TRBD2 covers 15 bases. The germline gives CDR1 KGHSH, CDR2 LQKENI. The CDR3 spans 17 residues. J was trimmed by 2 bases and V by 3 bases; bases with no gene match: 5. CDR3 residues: CASSPGLAGGQPYEQYV. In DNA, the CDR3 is TGTGCCAGCTCACCGGGACTAGCGGGGGGACAACCCTACGAGCAGTACGTC.

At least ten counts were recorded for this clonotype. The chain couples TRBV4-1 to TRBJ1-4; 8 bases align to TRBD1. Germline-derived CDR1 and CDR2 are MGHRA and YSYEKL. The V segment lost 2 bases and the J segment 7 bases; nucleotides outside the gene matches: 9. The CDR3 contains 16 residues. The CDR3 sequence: CASSQRIQGVAEKLFF. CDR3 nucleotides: TGCGCCAGCAGCCAACGGATACAGGGGGTTGCTGAAAAACTGTTTTTT.

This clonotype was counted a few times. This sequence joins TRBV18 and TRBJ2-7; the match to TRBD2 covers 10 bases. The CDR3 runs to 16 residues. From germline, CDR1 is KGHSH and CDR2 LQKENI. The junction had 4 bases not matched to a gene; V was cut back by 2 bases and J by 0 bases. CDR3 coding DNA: TGTGCCAGCTCACCAGTACTAGCGGGGAGCTCCTACGAGCAGTACTTC. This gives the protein CASSPVLAGSSYEQYF.

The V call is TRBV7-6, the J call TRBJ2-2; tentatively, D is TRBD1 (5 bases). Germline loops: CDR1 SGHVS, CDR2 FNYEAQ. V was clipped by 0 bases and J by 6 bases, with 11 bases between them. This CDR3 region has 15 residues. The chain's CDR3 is CASSLALPRAGELFF. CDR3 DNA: TGTGCCAGCAGCTTAGCTCTTCCCAGGGCCGGGGAGCTGTTTTTT. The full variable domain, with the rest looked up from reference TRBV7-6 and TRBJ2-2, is GAGVSQSPRYKVTKRGQDVALRCDPISGHVSLYWYRQALGQGPEFLTYFNYEAQQDKSGLPNDRFSAERPEGSISTLTIQRTEQRDSAMYRCASSLALPRAGELFFGEGSRLTVL.

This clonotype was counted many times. CDR3 in amino acids: CSARPPSGQYNEQFF. CDR3 sequence (DNA): TGCAGTGCTAGACCGCCTAGCGGGCAATACAATGAGCAGTTCTTC. The chain uses TRBV20-1 and TRBJ2-1; 8 bases map to TRBD2. The CDR3 runs 15 residues. Germline V lookup: CDR1 DFQATT, CDR2 SNEGSKA (reference sequence). With 2 bases clipped from V and 4 bases from J, the junction kept 7 bases outside the gene matches.